These T cell receptor beta chains were read from a single sample in a study of blood T cells in healthy people across ages. TCRdb redid the calling of the 5' RACE reads with MiXCR, one entry per CDR3 protein. The table records 600,000 or so distinct CDR3 sequences, approximately 21% of them present only once. Sequencing was done on a sample of blood. Every receptor here comes from a man between 70 and 80 years old in good health. Both conserved end residues are part of each CDR3. A D gene is named only where the DNA matches it firmly.

d_gene	v_gene	CDR3aa
NA	TRBV5-1	CASSLEDEEQYF
NA	TRBV3-1	CASSPGLIYEQYF
TRBD2	TRBV7-2	CASSLAGGRYNEQFF
TRBD1	TRBV6-5	CASSYQGDRFLQYF
NA	TRBV29-1	CSPLIISATNEKLFF
NA	TRBV20-1	CSARGAGRDNEQFF
NA	TRBV28	CASSLHGELFF
TRBD1	TRBV20-1	CSARDGGQSQETQYF
TRBD2	TRBV9	CASSSGSGYQETQYF
NA	TRBV5-1	CASSLGGRYRSYEQYF
TRBD2	TRBV4-3	CASSQGGLAGGGYEQYF
NA	TRBV4-3	CASSQDVTGELFF
NA	TRBV10-3	CAISEPRETQYF
NA	TRBV20-1	CSAKSSQVSEMNTEAFF
NA	TRBV29-1	CSVGLEGAKNIQYF
TRBD1	TRBV29-1	CSVEESDRGDYEQYF
NA	TRBV4-3	CASSQDLITYEQYF
TRBD2	TRBV5-1	CASSLTGLAAETQYF
NA	TRBV5-1	CASGPGSAGGYTF
NA	TRBV24-1	CATSDSKGLADTQYF
TRBD1	TRBV5-1	CASRSTGTGGLDEQFF
NA	TRBV21-1	CASSKVLGTQTSYEQYF
NA	TRBV18	CASSANRDQPQHF
TRBD2	TRBV2	CASRGLAGGDWAKNIQYF
NA	TRBV5-6	CASSPRGSNYGYTF
NA	TRBV28	CASTLSPGSGYEQYF
NA	TRBV7-9	CASSLTGHNLGETQYF
TRBD2	TRBV14	CASSQVLAGGSYEQYF
NA	TRBV3-1	CASSQVENYEQYF
TRBD2	TRBV20-1	CSAPGLAKEQYF
NA	TRBV20-1	CSARSPISYEQYF
TRBD1	TRBV6-1	CASSEEAPQGASYEQYF
NA	TRBV4-3	CASSQVTGYSNEQFF
NA	TRBV5-1	CASSWPDSYGYTF
TRBD2	TRBV9	CASSGTSGGADTQYF
NA	TRBV9	CASSAPFNEQFF
NA	TRBV5-1	CASSLAGIAETQYF
TRBD2	TRBV12-3/TRBV12-4	CASTLVGGRGRDTQYF
NA	TRBV6-2/TRBV6-3	CASSTNPDGEQETQYF
TRBD2	TRBV18	CASSLGAGAFSYEQYF
NA	TRBV7-3	CASSPYGPSPGDQETQYF
NA	TRBV4-2	CASSQETQATNEKLFF
TRBD2	TRBV18	CASFTTSGSPTDTQYF
NA	TRBV28	CASSFPGARETQYF
NA	TRBV7-9	CASSLGTTLYNEQFF
TRBD1	TRBV28	CASRGQGTYEQYF
TRBD1	TRBV27	CASSPGQGSRELFF
NA	TRBV20-1	CSARDLVKQETQYF
TRBD2	TRBV7-9	CASRQLAGGTIQYF
NA	TRBV25-1	CASTRSGTRGGYTF
NA	TRBV5-5	CASSFGPRPGEKLFF